These T cell receptor beta chains were read from a single sample in a study of Graves' ophthalmopathy and Graves' hyperthyroidism. TCRdb reprocessed the multiplex PCR reads with MiXCR, giving one entry per CDR3 protein. The sample shows 300,000 to 450,000 distinct CDR3 sequences, about 18% of them seen only once. Sequencing used peripheral blood. The source of these receptors is an adult woman with stable Graves' hyperthyroidism. The CDR3 runs from the conserved cysteine through the conserved F or W. Fields, in order: clone size, J gene, D gene, V gene, CDR3 DNA, CDR3 protein. A D gene is named only where the DNA matches it firmly. Some rows mark clone size as missing; the rest say once, few, many or name a class of expanded clone.

clone_size: many; j_call: TRBJ2-7; d_call: TRBD2; v_call: TRBV12-3/TRBV12-4; cdr3_nt: TGTGCCAGCAGCCCCGGGACTAGCGGGGGGCATGGCGAGCAGTACTTC; cdr3_aa: CASSPGTSGGHGEQYF
clone_size: -; j_call: TRBJ2-7; d_call: -; v_call: TRBV6-5; cdr3_nt: TGTGCCAGCAGTTGGGGTGGACAGGGAGGGTACGAGCAGTACTTC; cdr3_aa: CASSWGGQGGYEQYF
clone_size: many; j_call: TRBJ2-2; d_call: -; v_call: TRBV5-1; cdr3_nt: TGCGCCAGCAGCTTGGAAGGCTTGCCAGCCAACACCGGGGAGCTGTTTTTT; cdr3_aa: CASSLEGLPANTGELFF
clone_size: many; j_call: TRBJ1-5; d_call: -; v_call: TRBV12-3/TRBV12-4; cdr3_nt: TGTGCCAGCAGTTTAGTCGGAGATCAGCCCCAGCATTTT; cdr3_aa: CASSLVGDQPQHF
clone_size: many; j_call: TRBJ2-7; d_call: -; v_call: TRBV6-5; cdr3_nt: TGTGCCAGAAAACGGGCTTTAGGCAGCTTGAAGCTCTACGAGCAGTACTTC; cdr3_aa: CARKRALGSLKLYEQYF
clone_size: -; j_call: TRBJ1-2; d_call: -; v_call: TRBV4-3; cdr3_nt: TGCGCCAGCAGCCTTCGGAACTATGGCTACACCTTC; cdr3_aa: CASSLRNYGYTF
clone_size: many; j_call: TRBJ1-2; d_call: -; v_call: TRBV20-1; cdr3_nt: TGCAGTGCGGAGGAGTTGGTGAACTATGGCTACACCTTC; cdr3_aa: CSAEELVNYGYTF
clone_size: many; j_call: TRBJ2-7; d_call: -; v_call: TRBV25-1; cdr3_nt: TGTGCCAGCAGTGATCAGGTTATCTACGAGCAGTACTTC; cdr3_aa: CASSDQVIYEQYF
clone_size: many; j_call: TRBJ1-1; d_call: -; v_call: TRBV29-1; cdr3_nt: TGCAGCGGATTCCCCAGTAGGGCCGGTGAAGCTTTCTTT; cdr3_aa: CSGFPSRAGEAFF
clone_size: many; j_call: TRBJ2-7; d_call: -; v_call: TRBV29-1; cdr3_nt: TGCAGCGTTGCCCGGGGAAACGGCGGGCAGTACTTC; cdr3_aa: CSVARGNGGQYF
clone_size: -; j_call: TRBJ2-7; d_call: TRBD2; v_call: TRBV29-1; cdr3_nt: TGCAGCGTAGCACTAGCGTCCCCCGAGCAGTACTTC; cdr3_aa: CSVALASPEQYF
clone_size: many; j_call: TRBJ2-6; d_call: TRBD1; v_call: TRBV28; cdr3_nt: TGTGCCAGCAGTCTTTCCGGGACAGGGCTTTCTGGGGCCAACGTCCTGACTTTC; cdr3_aa: CASSLSGTGLSGANVLTF
clone_size: many; j_call: TRBJ2-7; d_call: -; v_call: TRBV6-2/TRBV6-3; cdr3_nt: TGTGCCATTACGCGGGGAAGACTTTCCTACGAGCAGTACTTC; cdr3_aa: CAITRGRLSYEQYF
clone_size: many; j_call: TRBJ2-2; d_call: TRBD1; v_call: TRBV2; cdr3_nt: TGTGCCAGCAGTGAAGAAGCAAGGGTTCAGGGGGTTTTTGACACCGGGGAGCTGTTTTTT; cdr3_aa: CASSEEARVQGVFDTGELFF
clone_size: many; j_call: TRBJ1-1; d_call: -; v_call: TRBV15; cdr3_nt: TGTGCCACCAGGAGTGGGCAAATGAACACTGAAGCTTTCTTT; cdr3_aa: CATRSGQMNTEAFF
clone_size: many; j_call: TRBJ2-5; d_call: TRBD2; v_call: TRBV3-1; cdr3_nt: TGTGCCAGCAACTCCTGGCGGGAGGGCAGGGAGACCCAGTACTTC; cdr3_aa: CASNSWREGRETQYF
clone_size: -; j_call: TRBJ2-5; d_call: TRBD2; v_call: TRBV18; cdr3_nt: TGTGCCAGCTCACCATCTGGGACTACCCAACAAGAGACCCAGTACTTC; cdr3_aa: CASSPSGTTQQETQYF
clone_size: many; j_call: TRBJ2-4; d_call: -; v_call: TRBV4-1; cdr3_nt: TGCGCCAGCAGCCAAGATTTGGGGGGCAGGAACATTCAGTACTTC; cdr3_aa: CASSQDLGGRNIQYF
clone_size: -; j_call: TRBJ2-7; d_call: TRBD2; v_call: TRBV6-2/TRBV6-3; cdr3_nt: TGTGCCAGCAGGCCCTGGCTAGCGGGGTTCTACGAGCAGTACTTC; cdr3_aa: CASRPWLAGFYEQYF
clone_size: many; j_call: TRBJ1-3; d_call: -; v_call: TRBV30; cdr3_nt: TGTGCCTGGAAATCAGGGTTGGGTGGAAACACCATATATTTT; cdr3_aa: CAWKSGLGGNTIYF
clone_size: many; j_call: TRBJ2-2; d_call: -; v_call: TRBV13; cdr3_nt: TGTGCCAGCAGCTTCCGACTAGGCCTGATGAACACCGGGGAGCTGTTTTTT; cdr3_aa: CASSFRLGLMNTGELFF
clone_size: -; j_call: TRBJ2-7; d_call: -; v_call: TRBV27; cdr3_nt: TGTGCCAGCAGTTTAGGCGGTATCTTCTACGAGCAGTACTTC; cdr3_aa: CASSLGGIFYEQYF
clone_size: many; j_call: TRBJ2-5; d_call: -; v_call: TRBV28; cdr3_nt: TGTGCCAGCAGTTCGACGGACAACCAAGAGACCCAGTACTTC; cdr3_aa: CASSSTDNQETQYF
clone_size: many; j_call: TRBJ2-7; d_call: -; v_call: TRBV7-9; cdr3_nt: TGTGCCAGCAGTCCCAGCTCCTACGAGCAGTACTTC; cdr3_aa: CASSPSSYEQYF
clone_size: many; j_call: TRBJ1-2; d_call: -; v_call: TRBV7-9; cdr3_nt: TGTGCCAGCAGCCCCACGGGGGCGCAGGATGGCTACACCTTC; cdr3_aa: CASSPTGAQDGYTF
clone_size: many; j_call: TRBJ2-7; d_call: -; v_call: TRBV20-1; cdr3_nt: TGCAGTGCTAGAGGGGGGTTGTTTAGTTTGGACGCCGAGCAGTACTTC; cdr3_aa: CSARGGLFSLDAEQYF
clone_size: -; j_call: TRBJ2-2; d_call: -; v_call: TRBV7-2; cdr3_nt: TGTGCCAGCAGCCCGTTAAGCCTTGGCACCGGGGAGCTGTTTTTT; cdr3_aa: CASSPLSLGTGELFF
clone_size: -; j_call: TRBJ1-3; d_call: -; v_call: TRBV6-2/TRBV6-3; cdr3_nt: TGTGCCAGCAGTCAAACCCGGGTTTCTGGAAACACCATATATTTT; cdr3_aa: CASSQTRVSGNTIYF
clone_size: many; j_call: TRBJ2-7; d_call: -; v_call: TRBV12-3/TRBV12-4; cdr3_nt: TGTGCCAGCAGTCCCGGGACGGTGAGCGAGCAGTACTTC; cdr3_aa: CASSPGTVSEQYF
clone_size: many; j_call: TRBJ1-2; d_call: -; v_call: TRBV12-3/TRBV12-4; cdr3_nt: TGTGCCAGCAGGCAGACAGAGGGCTACACCTTC; cdr3_aa: CASRQTEGYTF
clone_size: few; j_call: TRBJ1-1; d_call: -; v_call: TRBV4-2; cdr3_nt: TGTGCCAGCAGCCAAGTGATTGGGACATTGAACACTGAAGCTTTCTTT; cdr3_aa: CASSQVIGTLNTEAFF
clone_size: many; j_call: TRBJ2-7; d_call: TRBD1; v_call: TRBV5-1; cdr3_nt: TGCGCCAGCAGCTGGGGACAGAAATCCTACGAGCAGTACTTC; cdr3_aa: CASSWGQKSYEQYF
clone_size: many; j_call: TRBJ1-2; d_call: -; v_call: TRBV9; cdr3_nt: TGTGCCAGCAGCGCCGACCGTCCAGGGATGTATGGCTACACCTTC; cdr3_aa: CASSADRPGMYGYTF
clone_size: many; j_call: TRBJ2-7; d_call: TRBD2; v_call: TRBV20-1; cdr3_nt: TGCAGTGCTATGGGAGCGGGAGGTCTATCCTACGAGCAGTACTTC; cdr3_aa: CSAMGAGGLSYEQYF
clone_size: many; j_call: TRBJ2-5; d_call: TRBD1; v_call: TRBV4-3; cdr3_nt: TGCGCCAGCAGCCAAGAAGCGGCAGGGGGCGCTGGACAAGAGACCCAGTACTTC; cdr3_aa: CASSQEAAGGAGQETQYF
clone_size: many; j_call: TRBJ2-7; d_call: TRBD2; v_call: TRBV2; cdr3_nt: TGTGCCAGCAAAGGGAGGGGACTAGCGGGCACAGAGCAGTACTTC; cdr3_aa: CASKGRGLAGTEQYF
clone_size: -; j_call: TRBJ2-4; d_call: TRBD2; v_call: TRBV27; cdr3_nt: TGTGCCAGCAGTCCACGGGGGGTCAAAAACATTAAGTACTTC; cdr3_aa: CASSPRGVKNIKYF
clone_size: many; j_call: TRBJ1-5; d_call: -; v_call: TRBV29-1; cdr3_nt: TGCAGCGTTGTACAGGGCAATCAGCCCCAGCATTTT; cdr3_aa: CSVVQGNQPQHF
clone_size: -; j_call: TRBJ2-7; d_call: TRBD1; v_call: TRBV6-5; cdr3_nt: TGTGCCAGCAGTTACTCGGGGACAGGGGCCAGGGGCTACGAGCAGTACTTC; cdr3_aa: CASSYSGTGARGYEQYF
clone_size: many; j_call: TRBJ1-2; d_call: TRBD1; v_call: TRBV13; cdr3_nt: TGTGCCAGCAGCCGACAGGGTGGGACCCTTAACTATGGCTACACCTTC; cdr3_aa: CASSRQGGTLNYGYTF
clone_size: many; j_call: TRBJ1-3; d_call: -; v_call: TRBV14; cdr3_nt: TGTGCCAGCAGCCAACGGGGCCACCCCTCGAACACCATATATTTT; cdr3_aa: CASSQRGHPSNTIYF
clone_size: many; j_call: TRBJ1-1; d_call: -; v_call: TRBV25-1; cdr3_nt: TGTGCCAGCAACCCTGCGGGGGTGAACACTGAAGCTTTCTTT; cdr3_aa: CASNPAGVNTEAFF
clone_size: many; j_call: TRBJ1-2; d_call: -; v_call: TRBV3-1; cdr3_nt: TGTGCCAGCAGCCAAGGTCAGGGTAACTATGGCTACACCTTC; cdr3_aa: CASSQGQGNYGYTF
clone_size: many; j_call: TRBJ2-7; d_call: -; v_call: TRBV7-9; cdr3_nt: TGTGCCAGCAGCCCCTCGGGCCGTGGGGACTACGAGCAGTACTTC; cdr3_aa: CASSPSGRGDYEQYF
clone_size: -; j_call: TRBJ2-5; d_call: TRBD1; v_call: TRBV28; cdr3_nt: TGTGCCAGCAGTTCCACGGACAGGGGGTGGGCCCAGTACTTC; cdr3_aa: CASSSTDRGWAQYF